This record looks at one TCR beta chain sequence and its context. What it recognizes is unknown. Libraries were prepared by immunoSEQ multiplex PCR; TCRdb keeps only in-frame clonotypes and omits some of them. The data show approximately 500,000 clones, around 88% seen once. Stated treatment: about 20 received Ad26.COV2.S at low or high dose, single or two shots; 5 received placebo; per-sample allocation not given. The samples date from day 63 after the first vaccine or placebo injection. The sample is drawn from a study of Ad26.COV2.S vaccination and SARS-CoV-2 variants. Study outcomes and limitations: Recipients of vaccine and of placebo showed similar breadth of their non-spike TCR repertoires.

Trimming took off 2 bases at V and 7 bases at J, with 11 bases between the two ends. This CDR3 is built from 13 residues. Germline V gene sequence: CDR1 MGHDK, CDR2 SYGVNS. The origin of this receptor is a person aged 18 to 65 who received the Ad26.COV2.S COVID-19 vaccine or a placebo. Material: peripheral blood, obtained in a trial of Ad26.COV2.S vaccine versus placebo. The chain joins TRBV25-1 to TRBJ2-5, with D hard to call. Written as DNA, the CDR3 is TGTGCCAGCAGTGAAGGATCCCTAAGGACCCAGTACTTC. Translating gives CASSEGSLRTQYF.